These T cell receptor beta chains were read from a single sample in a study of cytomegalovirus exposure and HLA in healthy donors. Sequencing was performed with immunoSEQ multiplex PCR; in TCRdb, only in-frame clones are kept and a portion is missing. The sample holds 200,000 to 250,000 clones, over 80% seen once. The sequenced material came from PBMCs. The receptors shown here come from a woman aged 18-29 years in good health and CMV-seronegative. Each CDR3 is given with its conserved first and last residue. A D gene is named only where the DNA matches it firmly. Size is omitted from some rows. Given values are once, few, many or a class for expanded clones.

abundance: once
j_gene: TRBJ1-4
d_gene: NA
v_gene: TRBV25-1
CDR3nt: TGTGCCAGCAGTTTTGACAGGGAAAAACTGTTTTTT
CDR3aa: CASSFDREKLFF

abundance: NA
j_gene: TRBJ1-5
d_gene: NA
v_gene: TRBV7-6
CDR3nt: TGTGCCAGCAGCTTAGCGTCCTTAGGGCAGCCCCAGCATTTT
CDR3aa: CASSLASLGQPQHF

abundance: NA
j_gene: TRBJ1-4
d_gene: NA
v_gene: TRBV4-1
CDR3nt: TGCGCCAGCAGCCAAGTTCGGCAGGTTGCTGAAAAACTGTTTTTT
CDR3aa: CASSQVRQVAEKLFF

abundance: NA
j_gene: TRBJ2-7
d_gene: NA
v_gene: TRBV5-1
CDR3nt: TGCGCCAGCAGCTTTTCCCCCACCTACGAGCAGTACTTC
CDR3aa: CASSFSPTYEQYF

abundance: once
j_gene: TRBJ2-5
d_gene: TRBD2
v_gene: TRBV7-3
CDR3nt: TGTGCCAGCAGCTTAAGGGGACTAGCGGAAAAAGAGACCCAGTACTTC
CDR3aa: CASSLRGLAEKETQYF

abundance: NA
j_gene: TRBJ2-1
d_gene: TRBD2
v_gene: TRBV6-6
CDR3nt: TGTGCCAGCAGTTACTCTAGCGGGAGTTTTTACAATGAGCAGTTCTTC
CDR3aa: CASSYSSGSFYNEQFF

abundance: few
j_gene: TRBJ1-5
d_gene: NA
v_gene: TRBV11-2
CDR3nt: TGTGCCAGCAGCTTAGGCAGCAATCAGCCCCAGCATTTT
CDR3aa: CASSLGSNQPQHF

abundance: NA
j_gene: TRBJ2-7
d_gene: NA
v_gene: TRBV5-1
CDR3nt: TGCGCCAGCAGCCCTGGCTCACGGGCAAGCTACGAGCAGTACTTC
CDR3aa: CASSPGSRASYEQYF

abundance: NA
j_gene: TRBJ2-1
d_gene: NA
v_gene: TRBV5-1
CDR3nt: TGCGCCAGCAGCGGAGGGAGCTCCTACAATGAGCAGTTCTTC
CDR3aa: CASSGGSSYNEQFF

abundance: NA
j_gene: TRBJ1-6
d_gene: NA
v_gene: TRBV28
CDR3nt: TGTGCCAGCATCCTTCGGGACTCCTATAATTCACCCCTCCACTTT
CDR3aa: CASILRDSYNSPLHF

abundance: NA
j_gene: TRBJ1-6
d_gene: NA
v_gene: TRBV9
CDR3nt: TGTGCCAGCAGCGTAGAGCGAGTTTCACCCCTCCACTTT
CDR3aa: CASSVERVSPLHF

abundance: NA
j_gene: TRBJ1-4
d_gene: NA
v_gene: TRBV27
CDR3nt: TGTGCCAGCAGTTCAACCCCTTACCTCTCGGGTACGGCTAATGAAAAACTGTTTTTT
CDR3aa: CASSSTPYLSGTANEKLFF

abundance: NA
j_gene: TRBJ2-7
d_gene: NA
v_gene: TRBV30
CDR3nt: TGTGCCTGGAGTGTTGGCAGGGCTTACGAGCAGTACTTC
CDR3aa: CAWSVGRAYEQYF

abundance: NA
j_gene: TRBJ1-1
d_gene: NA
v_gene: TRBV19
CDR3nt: TGTGCCAGTAGTAACTTAGACAGTATGAACACTGAAGCTTTCTTT
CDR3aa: CASSNLDSMNTEAFF

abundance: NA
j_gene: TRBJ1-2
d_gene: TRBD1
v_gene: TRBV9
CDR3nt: TGTGCCAGCAGCGTAGTTGACAGGGAGTACGGTGGCTACACCTTC
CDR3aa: CASSVVDREYGGYTF

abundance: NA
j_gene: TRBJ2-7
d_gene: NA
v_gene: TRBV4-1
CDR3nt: TGCGCCAGCAGTGCAGGGGTGAAAACAGTACTAACCTACGAGCAGTACTTC
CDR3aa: CASSAGVKTVLTYEQYF

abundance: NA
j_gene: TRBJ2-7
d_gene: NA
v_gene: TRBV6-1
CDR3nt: TGTGCCAGCAGTAACAGAAACTCCTACGAGCAGTACTTC
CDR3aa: CASSNRNSYEQYF

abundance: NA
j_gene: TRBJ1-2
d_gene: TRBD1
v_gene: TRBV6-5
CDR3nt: TGTGCCAGCAGGGGCGACAGGGGCTATGGCTACACCTTC
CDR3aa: CASRGDRGYGYTF

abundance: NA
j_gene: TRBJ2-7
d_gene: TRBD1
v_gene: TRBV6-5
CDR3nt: TGTGCCAGCAGTTACTCCTGGACAGGGGGCCCCTACGAGCAGTACTTC
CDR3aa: CASSYSWTGGPYEQYF

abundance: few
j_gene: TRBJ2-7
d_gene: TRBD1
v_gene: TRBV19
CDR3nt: TGTGCCAGTAGTATAGCCCTGGGACAGGCACGGGAGCAGTACTTC
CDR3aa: CASSIALGQAREQYF

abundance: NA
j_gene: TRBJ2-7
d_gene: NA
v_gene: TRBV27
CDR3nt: TGTGCCAGCAGCCTTCGACAGTTTTACGAGCAGTACTTC
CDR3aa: CASSLRQFYEQYF

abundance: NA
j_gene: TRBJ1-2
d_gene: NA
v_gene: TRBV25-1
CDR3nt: TGTGCCAGCAGTGAGCGGACATTAGGGTACACCTTC
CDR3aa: CASSERTLGYTF

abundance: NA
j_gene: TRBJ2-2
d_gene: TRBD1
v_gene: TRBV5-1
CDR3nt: TGCGCCAGCAGCTGGGGGGACAGGAAGAACACCGGGGAGCTGTTTTTT
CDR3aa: CASSWGDRKNTGELFF

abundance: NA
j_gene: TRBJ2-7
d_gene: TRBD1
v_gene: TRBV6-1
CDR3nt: TGTGCCAGTGAGGCAGGGGGCTCAACCTACGAGCAGTACTTC
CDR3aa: CASEAGGSTYEQYF

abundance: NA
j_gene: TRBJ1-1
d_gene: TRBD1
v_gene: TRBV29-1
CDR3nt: TGCAGCGTCTGCCCGGGACAGTATATCAACACTGAAGCTTTCTTT
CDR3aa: CSVCPGQYINTEAFF

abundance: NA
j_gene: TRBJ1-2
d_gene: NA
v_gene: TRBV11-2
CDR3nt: TGTGCCAGCAGCTTACCAGGGGTCTATGGCCACACCTTC
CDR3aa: CASSLPGVYGHTF

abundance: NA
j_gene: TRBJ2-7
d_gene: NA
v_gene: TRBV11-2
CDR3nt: TGTGCCAGCCACGGGCCCCTTTCCTACGAGCAGTACTTC
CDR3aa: CASHGPLSYEQYF

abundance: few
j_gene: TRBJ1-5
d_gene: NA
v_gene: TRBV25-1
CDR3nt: TGTGCCAGCAGTGATGTGGGTGGCAATCAGCCCCAGCATTTT
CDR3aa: CASSDVGGNQPQHF

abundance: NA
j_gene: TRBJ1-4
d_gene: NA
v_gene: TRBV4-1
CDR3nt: TGCGCCAGCAGCCAAGAGGGGCAGGGGACGGCTAATGAAAAACTGTTTTTT
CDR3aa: CASSQEGQGTANEKLFF

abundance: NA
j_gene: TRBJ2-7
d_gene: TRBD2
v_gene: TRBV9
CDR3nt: TGTGCCAGCAGCCTCTCAGGCGGACTAGCGGGAGACGAGCAGTACTTC
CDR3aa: CASSLSGGLAGDEQYF

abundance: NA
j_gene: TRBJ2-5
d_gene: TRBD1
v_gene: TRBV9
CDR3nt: TGTGCCAGCAGCCCCACCGGGACAGGGTCAGAGACCCAGTACTTC
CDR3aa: CASSPTGTGSETQYF

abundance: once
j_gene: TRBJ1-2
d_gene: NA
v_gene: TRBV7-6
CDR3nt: TGTGCCAGCAGCTTACAACTGGGGGCGCGGGGGGATGGCTACACCTTC
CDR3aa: CASSLQLGARGDGYTF

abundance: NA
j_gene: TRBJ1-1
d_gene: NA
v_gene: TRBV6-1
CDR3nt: TGTGCCAGCAGTGATTCGGATGAGGACACTGAAGCTTTCTTT
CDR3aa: CASSDSDEDTEAFF

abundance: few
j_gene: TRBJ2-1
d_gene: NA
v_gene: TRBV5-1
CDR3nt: TGCGCCAGCAGCTTGGGGGTCGACAATGAGCAGTTCTTC
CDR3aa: CASSLGVDNEQFF

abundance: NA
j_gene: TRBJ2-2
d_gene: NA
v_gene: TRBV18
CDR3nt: TGTGCCAGCTCACCAATCTCCAGCGGCCCGAACACCGGGGAGCTGTTTTTT
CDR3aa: CASSPISSGPNTGELFF

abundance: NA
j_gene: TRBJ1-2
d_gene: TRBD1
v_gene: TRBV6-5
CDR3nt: TGTGCCAGCAAAACGGCCTTACAGGGGAGGGAGGGCTACACCTTC
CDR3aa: CASKTALQGREGYTF

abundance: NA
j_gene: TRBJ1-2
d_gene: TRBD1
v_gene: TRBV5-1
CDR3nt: TGCGCCAGCAGCTTGGCCACAGGGGGATCGCGTGGCTACACCTTC
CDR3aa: CASSLATGGSRGYTF

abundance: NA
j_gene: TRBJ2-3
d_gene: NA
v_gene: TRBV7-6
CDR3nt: TGTGCCAGCGGATTACGAGATACGCAGTATTTT
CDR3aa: CASGLRDTQYF

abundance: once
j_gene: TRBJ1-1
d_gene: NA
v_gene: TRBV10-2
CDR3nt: TGCGCCAGCAGTAAGGAGCTGACGACGGTGAACACTGAAGCTTTCTTT
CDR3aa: CASSKELTTVNTEAFF

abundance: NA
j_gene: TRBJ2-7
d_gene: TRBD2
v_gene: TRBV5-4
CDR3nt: TGTGCCAGCAGCACCGGACTAGCGGGAAGGGGACCCTACGAGCAGTACTTC
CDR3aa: CASSTGLAGRGPYEQYF

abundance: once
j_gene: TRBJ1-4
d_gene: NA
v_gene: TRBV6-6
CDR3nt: TGTGCCAGCAGTTACCGGGGGGCCCATGAAAAACTGTTTTTT
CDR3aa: CASSYRGAHEKLFF

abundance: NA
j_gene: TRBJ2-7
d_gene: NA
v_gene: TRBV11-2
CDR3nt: TGTGCCAGCAGCTTAGGCTACTCGGCGGGAGAGCAGTACTTC
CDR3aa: CASSLGYSAGEQYF

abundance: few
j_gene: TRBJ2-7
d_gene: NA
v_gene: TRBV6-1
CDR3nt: TGTGCCAGCAGTGAAGGTAGTAGGGTGGTTTACGAGCAGTACTTC
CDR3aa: CASSEGSRVVYEQYF

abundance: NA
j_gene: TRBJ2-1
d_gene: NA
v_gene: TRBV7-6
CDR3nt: TGTGCCAGCAGCTTAGGTGCAGCTTGGTCAGGGGTTAACTACAATGAGCAGTTCTTC
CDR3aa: CASSLGAAWSGVNYNEQFF

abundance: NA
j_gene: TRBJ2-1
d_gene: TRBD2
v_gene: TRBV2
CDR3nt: TGTGCCAGCGAGAAAAGCCTAGCGGGAGATTCAGATGAGCAGTTCTTC
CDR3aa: CASEKSLAGDSDEQFF

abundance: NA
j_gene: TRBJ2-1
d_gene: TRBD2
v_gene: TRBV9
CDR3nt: TGTGCCAGCAGCGCGCGGATTATTTCCCTAGCGGGAAAAAGCAATGAGCAGTTCTTC
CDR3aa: CASSARIISLAGKSNEQFF

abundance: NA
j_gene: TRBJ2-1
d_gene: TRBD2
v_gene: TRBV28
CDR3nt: TGTGCCAGCAGTTTGGTCCTAGCGGGACCACATGAGCAGTTCTTC
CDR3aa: CASSLVLAGPHEQFF

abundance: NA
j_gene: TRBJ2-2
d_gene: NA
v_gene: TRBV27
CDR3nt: TGTGCCAGCAGTTTAAGGGGCAGGGTTGTCACCGGGGAGCTGTTTTTT
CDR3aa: CASSLRGRVVTGELFF

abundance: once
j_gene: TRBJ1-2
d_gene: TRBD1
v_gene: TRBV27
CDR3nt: TGTGCCAGCACTAAAACAGGGGCAGATGGCTACACCTTC
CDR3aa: CASTKTGADGYTF

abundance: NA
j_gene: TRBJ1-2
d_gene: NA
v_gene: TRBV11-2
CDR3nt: TGTGCCAGCAGCACAACGACGGTCTATGGCTACACCTTC
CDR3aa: CASSTTTVYGYTF